What follows are 25 T cell receptor beta chains derived from one specimen sequenced in a study of T cells expressing NK-cell markers. From its re-call of the 5' RACE reads, TCRdb lists each CDR3 protein once, without DNA. This sample's table has 140,000 or so distinct CDR3 sequences. Sequencing input: blood T cells: a sorted CD56 or NKG2C T cell subset, CD4+ or CD8+ T cells, or bulk PBMC T cells (not recorded which). These TCRs come from a man aged 18-30 years in good health.

The chain joins TRBV24-1 to TRBJ2-1; TCRdb calls TRBD2, which cannot be checked without DNA. There are 15 residues in the CDR3. The germline gives CDR1 KGHDR, CDR2 SFDVKD. CDR3 region: CATSEVAGGPSEQFF.

This chain uses TRBV12-3 or TRBV12-4 with TRBJ1-2; TCRdb names TRBD1, which stays unverified in the absence of DNA. The CDR3 has 14 amino acids. CDR3 loop: CASTFTGGGYGYTF.

The chain's CDR3 is CASGRGGPGQPQHF. The chain joins TRBV7-9 to TRBJ1-5; TCRdb returns TRBD1, unconfirmable since there is no DNA. This CDR3 contains 14 residues. Germline V gives CDR1 SEHNR, CDR2 FQNEAQ (reference sequence).

The CDR3 spells CASSLVAGGDTQYF. The chain carries TRBV7-2 and TRBJ2-3; without DNA, the TCRdb call of TRBD2 cannot be checked. This CDR3 comprises 14 residues. CDR1 is SGHTA and CDR2 is FQGNSA in the germline V gene.

V gene TRBV4-1 combines with J gene TRBJ1-5. The length of the CDR3 is 13 residues. Germline CDR1 and CDR2: MGHRA and YSYEKL. CDR3 loop: CASSPVEAQPQHF.

The rearrangement joins TRBV10-3 to TRBJ2-7. This CDR3 has 14 residues. The germline gives CDR1 ENHRY, CDR2 SYGVKD. This chain's CDR3 is CAISESTSGYEQYF.

This chain uses TRBV29-1 with TRBJ2-1; TCRdb's assignment of TRBD2 cannot be checked, as there is no DNA. The CDR3 sequence is 13 residues long. Germline assignment: CDR1 SQVTM and CDR2 ANQGSEA. The CDR3 protein is CSVGGTSGNEQFF.

The chain joins TRBV12-3 or TRBV12-4 to TRBJ2-1; TCRdb's assignment of TRBD2 cannot be checked, as there is no DNA. The CDR3 is made up of 14 amino acids. The chain's CDR3 is CASSRTSGSDEQFF.

V is TRBV28 and J is TRBJ2-3; checking the TCRdb D call of TRBD1 is not possible without DNA. CDR3 size: 14 residues. The germline V gene has CDR1 MDHEN and CDR2 SYDVKM. CDR3 sequence reads: CASSLAGTTDTQYF.

This sequence joins TRBV7-9 and TRBJ1-6; TCRdb gives TRBD1 as the D gene, but with no DNA this cannot be confirmed. CDR1 and CDR2 from the germline V gene are SEHNR and FQNEAQ (reference sequence). The CDR3 length is 15 residues. CDR3 protein: CASSPRDRWDSPLHF.

The chain recombines TRBV7-9 with TRBJ2-2; absent DNA, TCRdb's TRBD1 call cannot be checked. CDR1 is SEHNR, CDR2 FQNEAQ, per germline (reference sequence). CDR3 length: 15 residues. The CDR3 here is CASSPKEGGPGELFF.

V gene TRBV7-8 combines with J gene TRBJ2-3. This CDR3 has 13 residues. Per the germline V gene, CDR1 is SGHVS and CDR2 is FQNEAQ. The CDR3 protein is CASSSMITDTQYF.

The chain joins TRBV19 to TRBJ2-1; TCRdb picks TRBD1, but there is no DNA to check that call. The germline CDR1 and CDR2 sequences are LNHDA and SQIVND (reference sequence). The CDR3 covers 14 residues. The CDR3 protein is CASSMAQGWDEQFF.

The chain recombines TRBV7-9 with TRBJ1-1. Germline V gene lookup returns CDR1 SEHNR and CDR2 FQNEAQ (reference sequence). The length of the CDR3 is 13 residues. The CDR3 loop is CASSHGIGTEAFF.

The chain carries TRBV30 and TRBJ1-5; TCRdb's assignment of TRBD1 cannot be checked, as there is no DNA. The germline gives CDR1 GTSNPN, CDR2 SVGIG (reference sequence). CDR3 length equals 14 residues. The CDR3 protein is CAWSLDRGSQPQHF.

The rearrangement joins TRBV6-2 or TRBV6-3 to TRBJ2-2; the D call of TRBD2 rests on TCRdb alone, since no DNA is present to check it. Germline assignment: CDR1 MNHEY and CDR2 SVGEGT. This CDR3 comprises 14 residues. CDR3 protein: CASSYRAITGELFF.

The V call is TRBV11-2, the J call TRBJ1-1; TCRdb selects TRBD1, and the lack of DNA leaves this call unchecked. In germline, CDR1 is SGHAT, CDR2 FQNNGV. This CDR3 has 18 residues. The CDR3 region is CASSTGGQGSYKDTEAFF.

The rearrangement joins TRBV7-6 to TRBJ2-7; TCRdb calls TRBD1, which cannot be checked without DNA. The CDR3 has 16 residues. Germline lookup yields CDR1 SGHVS and CDR2 FNYEAQ. The CDR3: CASSHTGRGASYEQYF.

The V gene is TRBV29-1, the J gene TRBJ2-1. The germline V gene encodes CDR1 SQVTM and CDR2 ANQGSEA. CDR3 size: 13 residues. This CDR3 reads CSVVDGSYNEQFF.

The chain links TRBV7-2 to TRBJ2-7; TCRdb returns TRBD1, unconfirmable since there is no DNA. CDR3 length equals 14 residues. Germline V gene data show CDR1 as SGHTA and CDR2 as FQGNSA. The CDR3 reads CASSLQGVLHEQYF. Variable domain in full (rest from reference TRBV7-2 and TRBJ2-7): GAGVSQSPSNKVTEKGKDVELRCDPISGHTALYWYRQSLGQGLEFLIYFQGNSAPDKSGLPSDRFSAERTGGSVSTLTIQRTQQEDSAVYLCASSLQGVLHEQYFGPGTRLTVT.

This chain connects TRBV12-5 to TRBJ1-1; TCRdb's D call, TRBD1, is unchecked because there is no DNA. CDR1 is LGHNT and CDR2 is FRNRAP in the germline V gene. The CDR3 covers 19 residues. The CDR3 is CASGPFGTGGGTWRTEAFF.

V usage is TRBV7-9 and J usage is TRBJ2-1; TCRdb's D call of TRBD1 is untestable without DNA. CDR1 is SEHNR and CDR2 is FQNEAQ in the germline V gene (reference sequence). The CDR3 runs to 17 residues. The CDR3: CASSSPELGRQYNEQFF.

This sequence joins TRBV7-9 and TRBJ1-4. Germline CDR1 SEHNR, CDR2 FQNEAQ (reference sequence). There are 14 residues in the CDR3. The CDR3 loop reads CASSFAGPNEKLFF.

The CDR3 region is CASSYSGPGTGDNEQFF. This chain links TRBV6-5 with TRBJ2-1; checking the TCRdb D call of TRBD1 is not possible without DNA. The germline V gene encodes CDR1 MNHEY and CDR2 SVGAGI. The CDR3 extends over 17 amino acids.

This sequence joins TRBV5-5 and TRBJ1-4; absent DNA, TCRdb's TRBD1 call cannot be checked. Germline values: CDR1 SGHKS, CDR2 YYEKEE (reference sequence). The CDR3 length is 15 residues. This CDR3 is CASSPDRGTNEKLFF.